This TCR beta chain was captured by sequencing in a study of T-cell reconstitution after alpha-beta-depleted transplantation in children. Per the germline V gene, CDR1 is PRHDT and CDR2 is FYEKMQ (reference sequence). V lost 2 bases, J lost 10 bases, and 21 bases lay in between. The CDR3 is 15 amino acids. This clonotype was counted ten times or more. Unique molecular identifiers were incorporated when the TCRbeta library was constructed. TCRdb redid the calling of the PCR reads with MiXCR, one entry per CDR3 protein. Counted here are around 500,000 distinct CDR3 sequences, under 15% occurring once; the ten biggest clones make up around 5.8%.

Specimen: PBMCs from the stem cell graft donor, collected from the stem cell graft. The receptor comes from a human donor who donated a stem cell graft to a child with combined immunodeficiency. The genes are TRBV13 and TRBJ2-7, with a possible D match to TRBD2 (5 bases). CDR3 in DNA: TGTGCCAGCAGCTTAAGAGGGAGAGAATCCCTCAATCAGTACTTC. Translating it yields CASSLRGRESLNQYF. Complete variable domain (other parts from reference TRBV13 and TRBJ2-7): AAGVIQSPRHLIKEKRETATLKCYPIPRHDTVYWYQQGPGQDPQFLISFYEKMQSDKGSIPDRFSAQQFSDYHSELNMSSLELGDSALYFCASSLRGRESLNQYFGPGTRLTVT.